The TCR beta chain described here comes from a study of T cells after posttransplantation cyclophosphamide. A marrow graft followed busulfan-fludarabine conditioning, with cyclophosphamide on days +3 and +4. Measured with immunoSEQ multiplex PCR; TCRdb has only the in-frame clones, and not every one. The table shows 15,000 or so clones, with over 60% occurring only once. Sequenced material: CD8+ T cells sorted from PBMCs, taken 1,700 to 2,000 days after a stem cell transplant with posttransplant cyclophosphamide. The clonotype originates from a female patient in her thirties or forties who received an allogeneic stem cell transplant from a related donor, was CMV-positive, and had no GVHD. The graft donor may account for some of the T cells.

This CDR3 is CASSQVFINYNEQFF. Here the CDR3 DNA reads TGCGCCAGCAGCCAAGTGTTCATCAACTACAATGAGCAGTTCTTC. The rearrangement links TRBV4-1 to TRBJ2-1; D remains unclear. V was shortened by 1 base and J by 3 bases, with 10 bases between the two germline ends. The CDR3 has 15 residues. Germline loops: CDR1 MGHRA, CDR2 YSYEKL.